This T cell receptor (beta chain) was retrieved from a study of OX40 agonist ivuxolimab in advanced cancers. Study as a whole: The study gave patients intravenous ivuxolimab at 0.01 to 10 mg/kg every 2 weeks. Prior therapy, whether anti-PD-1, anti-PD-L1 or anti-CTLA-4, was allowed, and under 50% had some.

Cycle 7 day 1, cycle 4 day 1, and baseline were the timepoints at which blood was sampled. The CDR3 runs 15 residues. V dropped 2 bases and J dropped 4 bases, with 14 bases sitting between them. In germline, CDR1 is MGHDK, CDR2 SYGVNS. General study results and limits: In the 0.1 to 3.0 mg/kg range, CD4+ and CD8+ blood T cells had expanded clonally by week 6.

Assay: immunoSEQ multiplex PCR; the TCRdb copy retains only in-frame clones and omits some. The sample carries roughly 61,000 clones, around 90% recorded once. In regard to this clone: What it recognizes is unknown.

The chain combines TRBV25-1 with TRBJ1-1; unclear D gene. The TCR comes from an adult with an advanced solid tumor such as melanoma, head and neck, liver or kidney cancer. Sample: CD4+ or CD8+ T cells sorted from blood, taken in a trial of the OX40 agonist ivuxolimab. The CDR3 DNA sequence: TGTGCCAGCAGTGAAAGTAGGAATAGGGTCACTGAAGCTTTCTTT. This translates into CASSESRNRVTEAFF.